Reported below is one T cell receptor (beta chain). The junction departs from germline at one end; a sequencing error may be responsible. The record originates from a study of molecular identifiers for immune sequencing clone quantification. The CDR3 loop spans 21 amino acids. TCRdb redid the calling of the PCR reads with MiXCR, one entry per CDR3 protein. The sample includes 460,000 or so distinct CDR3 sequences, over 20% of them seen just once. Input material: naive CD8+ T cells from blood, with Jurkat cell RNA spiked in. Subset denoted: FACS-sorted CD8+CD4-CCR7+CD45RA+ naive T cells. The chain recombines TRBV12-3 or TRBV12-4 with TRBJ2-3; 10 bases match TRBD1. The receptor's source is a human donor in good health. Some libraries in this study had Jurkat cell RNA spiked in. The CDR3 DNA follows: TGTGCCAGCAGTCCCCTTCCCGGGGACAGGGGCCTTTTTGCTAGCACAGATGCGCAGTATTTT. The encoded protein is CASSPLPGDRGLFASTDAQYF.